Each of the 2 T cell receptor beta chains below was sequenced from the same sample in a study of cytomegalovirus exposure and HLA in healthy donors. The PCR contained 60 Vbeta and 13 Jbeta primers. Sequencing was performed with immunoSEQ multiplex PCR; in TCRdb, only in-frame clones are kept and a portion is missing. This sample has roughly 200,000 clones, with about 80% found just once. Sequencing was performed on PBMCs. All receptors come from a man younger than 35 in good health and CMV-seronegative.

The CDR3 DNA follows: TGTGCCAGCACCCCAGCGGGGACTTACAATGAGCAGTTCTTC. Translated: CASTPAGTYNEQFF. The chain has TRBV27 and TRBJ2-1, with 7 bases aligning to TRBD2. Germline CDR1 is MNHEY and CDR2 is SMNVEV (reference sequence). The junction had 7 bases not matched to a gene; V was cut back by 7 bases and J by 4 bases. CDR3 length equals 14 residues.

The chain carries TRBV7-3 and TRBJ1-3; 8 bases match TRBD1. This CDR3 is built from 15 residues. Germline V CDR1 and CDR2: SGHTA, FQGTGA. The V segment lost 1 base and the J segment 4 bases; nucleotides outside the gene matches: 3. The CDR3 sequence: CASSLSRGRGNTIYF. Written as DNA, the CDR3 is TGTGCCAGCAGCTTAAGCAGGGGGCGCGGAAACACCATATATTTT.